A single sample is the source of the 17 T cell receptor beta chains below, sequenced in a study of blood T cells in healthy people across ages. Alongside a J-beta primer mix, a sample-barcoded 5' primer served in a second PCR lasting 7 to 11 cycles. TCRdb independently ran MiXCR on the 5' RACE reads; one entry per CDR3 protein. The sample lists around 2 million distinct CDR3 sequences; about two fifths were seen once. The sample taken for sequencing was blood. Source of these receptors: a human donor in good health.

In its sample, this clonotype was seen a few times. The rearrangement uses TRBV5-1 and TRBJ2-6; D possibly corresponds to TRBD1 (5 bases). V was shortened by 2 bases and J by 3 bases, with 18 bases between the two germline ends. CDR1 is SGHRS, CDR2 YFSETQ, per germline. This CDR3 spans 18 amino acids. The CDR3 protein is CASSFLGRPTGGANVLTF. In nucleotides, the CDR3 is TGCGCCAGCAGCTTTTTGGGCAGACCCACAGGTGGGGCCAACGTCCTGACTTTC.

This chain connects TRBV6-2 or TRBV6-3 to TRBJ2-1; 9 bases are shared with TRBD2. The V and J ends lost 2 bases and 10 bases, in that order; junction bases with no gene match: 6. The CDR3 contains 14 residues. Looked up from germline, CDR1 is MNHEY and CDR2 is SVGEGT. CDR3 protein: CASSYAGGPREQFF. The CDR3 nucleotides read TGTGCCAGCAGTTACGCGGGGGGGCCGAGGGAGCAGTTCTTC.

The rearrangement uses TRBV29-1 and TRBJ2-3; D is perhaps TRBD2 (7 bases). V was cut by 7 bases and J by 8 bases, with 22 bases left in between. CDR1 and CDR2 (germline): SQVTM, ANQGSEA. The CDR3 extends over 14 amino acids. In DNA form, the CDR3 reads TGCAGCGGGGCACAGGGCGCCGCGGGGGCTACGCAGTATTTT. Encoded protein: CSGAQGAAGATQYF.

The chain is built from TRBV7-8 and TRBJ1-2; D call uncertain. The CDR3 consists of 15 residues. The V end lost 0 bases, the J end lost 7 bases, and 15 bases lay between the germline ends. Germline CDR1 and CDR2: SGHVS and FQNEAQ. The CDR3 reads CASSLARKGVGGYTF. CDR3 coding DNA: TGTGCCAGCAGCTTAGCCAGGAAGGGAGTAGGTGGCTACACCTTC. Filled out from reference TRBV7-8 and TRBJ1-2, the complete variable domain reads GAGVSQSPRYKVAKRGQDVALRCDPISGHVSLFWYQQALGQGPEFLTYFQNEAQLDKSGLPSDRFFAERPEGSVSTLKIQRTQQEDSAVYLCASSLARKGVGGYTFGSGTRLTVV.

There are a few counts of this clonotype. The chain couples TRBV4-1 to TRBJ1-2; D not certain. Looked up from germline, CDR1 is MGHRA and CDR2 is YSYEKL. The CDR3 totals 16 residues. The germline V and J ends were trimmed by 1 base and 6 bases, with 18 bases remaining between them. The CDR3, as DNA: TGCGCCAGCAGCCAAGGGTATAGGACTAGGAGAGATGGCTACACCTTC. Translating it yields CASSQGYRTRRDGYTF.

The V call is TRBV5-4, the J call TRBJ2-1; 8 nucleotides agree with TRBD1. Germline V gene lookup returns CDR1 SGHNT and CDR2 YYREEE (reference sequence). Trimming at V came to 4 bases and at J to 15 bases, leaving 9 bases not matched to a gene. The CDR3 contains 12 residues. CDR3 region: CASSPGQGLRFF. The CDR3 DNA is TGTGCCAGCAGCCCAGGACAGGGACTGAGGTTCTTC. The full variable domain, completed using reference TRBV5-4 and TRBJ2-1, is ETGVTQSPTHLIKTRGQQVTLRCSSQSGHNTVSWYQQALGQGPQFIFQYYREEENGRGNFPPRFSGLQFPNYSSELNVNALELDDSALYLCASSPGQGLRFFGPGTRLTVL.

The rearrangement joins TRBV10-3 to TRBJ2-2; D uncertain. CDR1 and CDR2 (germline): ENHRY, SYGVKD. The CDR3 length is 13 residues. V lost 2 bases and J 4 bases, leaving 5 bases between the germline ends. The CDR3 sequence is CAISEEITGELFF. CDR3 sequence (DNA): TGTGCCATCAGTGAGGAAATCACCGGGGAGCTGTTTTTT.

This clonotype was seen a handful of times. Relative to the germline gene, one junction end is altered; a read error may explain this. This chain connects TRBV29-1 to TRBJ1-2; possibly TRBD1 for D (5 bases). CDR1 is SQVTM, CDR2 ANQGSEA, per germline. The CDR3 runs to 12 residues. The CDR3 DNA is TGTAGCGTTTACGGGACGGATGATGGCTACACCTTC. As protein: CSVYGTDDGYTF.

The chain is built from TRBV11-2 and TRBJ1-1; 7 positions agree with TRBD1. There are 14 residues in the CDR3. J lost 5 bases, V lost 4 bases, and 7 bases had no gene match. Germline V CDR1 and CDR2: SGHAT, FQNNGV. The CDR3 DNA reads as TGTGCCAGCAGCTCGACAGGGCCTTGGACTGAAGCTTTCTTT. As protein: CASSSTGPWTEAFF.

This clonotype was seen more than once but under ten times. This chain links TRBV4-2 with TRBJ2-3; D possibly corresponds to TRBD2 (6 bases). In germline, CDR1 is LGHNA, CDR2 YNFKEQ. Trimming shortened V by 0 bases and J by 5 bases, and 12 bases separated the two germline ends. The CDR3 loop spans 15 amino acids. The CDR3 coding sequence is TGTGCCAGCAGCCAAGAATGGGGGGATGTAGATACGCAGTATTTT. This gives the protein CASSQEWGDVDTQYF.

This clonotype was counted a few times. The chain links TRBV28 to TRBJ2-1; 8 bases match TRBD1. The CDR3 extends over 19 amino acids. Trimming cost V 6 bases and J 0 bases; bases outside gene matches: 16. Looked up from germline, CDR1 is MDHEN and CDR2 is SYDVKM. The CDR3 loop is CASRPPGGSPMSSYNEQFF. The DNA for the CDR3 is TGTGCCAGCAGACCTCCAGGGGGCAGCCCCATGAGCTCCTACAATGAGCAGTTCTTC.

The chain links TRBV24-1 to TRBJ1-2, with TRBD1 matching over 7 bases. CDR1 KGHDR and CDR2 SFDVKD come from the germline V gene. CDR3 length: 15 amino acids. V shed 4 bases and J 4 bases; nucleotides not matched to a gene: 8. The DNA for the CDR3 is TGTGCCACCAGTGACCCGACAGGGATTACCTATGGCTACACCTTC. Protein: CATSDPTGITYGYTF.

This chain connects TRBV11-2 to TRBJ2-2; D remains ambiguous. CDR1 and CDR2 from the germline V gene are SGHAT and FQNNGV. The V gene lost 1 base and the J gene lost 1 base, with 10 bases spanning the gap. CDR3 size: 16 residues. CDR3 in DNA: TGTGCCAGCAGCTTAGCCCCAAAGGGGAACACCGGGGAGCTGTTTTTT. It yields the protein CASSLAPKGNTGELFF.

This clonotype was found a few times. The chain carries TRBV12-3 or TRBV12-4 and TRBJ2-4; D possibly uses TRBD1 or TRBD2 (5 bases each). V lost 6 bases and J lost 0, with 21 bases in between. The CDR3 has 18 amino acids. The CDR3 loop is CASRIGVWGSVAKNIQYF. CDR3 nucleotides: TGTGCCAGCAGGATAGGCGTCTGGGGGTCCGTAGCCAAAAACATTCAGTACTTC.

This clonotype has only a few counts. The chain is built from TRBV19 and TRBJ2-2; D ambiguous. Germline values: CDR1 LNHDA, CDR2 SQIVND (reference sequence). V lost 7 bases and J lost 4, with 13 bases in between. This CDR3 is 14 amino acids long. The CDR3 sequence: CASTTVVFTGELFF. In DNA, the CDR3 is TGTGCCAGTACCACGGTTGTATTCACCGGGGAGCTGTTTTTT.

The chain carries TRBV5-8 and TRBJ1-1; TRBD1 matches 8 bases. V gave up 4 bases and J gave up 1 base; unmatched junction bases: 12. The CDR3 totals 17 residues. Germline assignment: CDR1 SGHTS and CDR2 YDEGEE. As DNA, the CDR3 is TGTGCCAGCAGCCAGGGACAGGAGGCTTGGGAGAACACTGAAGCTTTCTTT. This translates into CASSQGQEAWENTEAFF.

This CDR3 is CASSLSSRLDGEQYF. CDR3 nucleotide sequence: TGTGCCAGCAGTTTATCGAGTAGACTAGATGGGGAGCAGTACTTC. This sequence joins TRBV27 and TRBJ2-5; a weak D match, TRBD2 (6 bases). Per the germline V gene, CDR1 is MNHEY and CDR2 is SMNVEV (reference sequence). V dropped 0 bases and J dropped 11 bases, with 19 bases sitting between them. The CDR3 runs to 15 residues.